These 32 T cell receptor beta chains were all obtained from the same sample, sequenced in a study of shared clonotypes between healthy human individuals. Measured with immunoSEQ multiplex PCR; TCRdb has only the in-frame clones, and not every one. The data show millions of clones, with roughly 92% seen just once and 0.13% to 0.15% held by the top ten. The sample taken for sequencing was naive CD4+ T cells sorted from blood. As to subset: CD45RA+ positively selected. These receptors came from a man aged 18 to 29 in good health.

The J gene is TRBJ2-3, the V gene TRBV5-1; 7 bases fit TRBD2. CDR1 is SGHRS, CDR2 YFSETQ, per germline. The CDR3 runs 14 residues. V dropped 7 bases and J dropped 0; count of bases not matched to a gene: 5. CDR3 nucleotide sequence: TGCGCCAGCGGGCTAGCGGCTAGCACAGATACGCAGTATTTT. It codes for CASGLAASTDTQYF.

The chain employs TRBV5-5 and TRBJ1-5, with D possibly matching TRBD1 (6 bases). The CDR3 has 16 residues. CDR1 SGHKS and CDR2 YYEKEE come from the germline V gene (reference sequence). The ends were cut back, 0 bases at V and 3 bases at J, with 13 bases in the middle. This CDR3 is CASSLDNGGANQPQHF. In nucleotides, the CDR3 is TGTGCCAGCAGCTTGGATAACGGGGGCGCCAATCAGCCCCAGCATTTT.

In its sample, this clone was seen once. The chain recombines TRBV11-2 with TRBJ2-5; D tentatively fits TRBD1 or TRBD2 (5 bases each). The V gene lost 5 bases and the J gene lost 0 bases, with 10 bases spanning the gap. The germline gives CDR1 SGHAT, CDR2 FQNNGV. The CDR3 covers 14 residues. The CDR3 here is CASSVWGYQETQYF. CDR3 nucleotides: TGTGCCAGCAGCGTTTGGGGGTACCAAGAGACCCAGTACTTC.

This clone has a single count. The chain employs TRBV9 and TRBJ2-6; 7 bases match TRBD1. The CDR3 has 19 residues. CDR1 and CDR2 (germline): SGDLS, YYNGEE. V shed 3 bases, J shed 0 bases, and the junction held 12 bases outside the gene matches. CDR3 DNA sequence: TGTGCCAGCAGCGCCGACCCAGGGACAGCCAACTCTGGGGCCAACGTCCTGACTTTC. It is translated as CASSADPGTANSGANVLTF. The entire variable domain, with the rest obtained from reference TRBV9 and TRBJ2-6, is as follows: DSGVTQTPKHLITATGQRVTLRCSPRSGDLSVYWYQQSLDQGLQFLIQYYNGEERAKGNILERFSAQQFPDLHSELNLSSLELGDSALYFCASSADPGTANSGANVLTFGAGSRLTVL.

The count of this clone is one. V is TRBV27 and J is TRBJ1-6, with D possibly TRBD1 on 6 matching bases. CDR3 length equals 15 residues. Germline CDR1 reads MNHEY; CDR2 reads SMNVEV (reference sequence). V was shortened by 3 bases and J by 5 bases, with 11 bases between the two germline ends. CDR3 sequence reads: CASSFLQGNNSPLHF. CDR3 nucleotide sequence: TGTGCCAGCAGTTTTCTACAGGGTAATAATTCACCCCTCCACTTT.

The chain joins TRBV27 to TRBJ2-3; tentative D call: TRBD2 (7 bases). This CDR3 region has 16 residues. Germline CDR1 reads MNHEY; CDR2 reads SMNVEV (reference sequence). V was cut by 8 bases and J by 1 base, with 19 bases left in between. The CDR3 DNA reads TGTGCCAGCCGGGGAGGGGGGGGCAGGGGCACAGATACGCAGTATTTT. Amino acid sequence: CASRGGGGRGTDTQYF.

V is TRBV2 and J is TRBJ2-5; a weak D match, TRBD2 (5 bases). The germline gives CDR1 SNHLY, CDR2 FYNNEI. There are 11 residues in the CDR3. V was cut by 8 bases and J by 4 bases, with 8 bases left in between. The CDR3 DNA reads TGTGCCAGCGTAGAGGGAGAGACCCAGTACTTC. Protein: CASVEGETQYF.

This clone was observed a single time. The chain joins TRBV19 to TRBJ1-5, with TRBD1 as a possible D gene (5 bases). V was shortened by 3 bases and J by 1 base, with 13 bases between the two germline ends. This CDR3 has 16 amino acids. Germline CDR1 is LNHDA and CDR2 is SQIVND (reference sequence). The CDR3 here is CASSIQGGRSNQPQHF. CDR3 DNA: TGTGCCAGTAGTATTCAGGGAGGCCGGAGCAATCAGCCCCAGCATTTT.

The chain uses TRBV2 and TRBJ2-1, with 7 bases lining up with TRBD2. J lost 13 bases, V lost 6 bases, and 12 bases had no gene match. Germline assignment: CDR1 SNHLY and CDR2 FYNNEI. This CDR3 comprises 13 residues. In DNA form, the CDR3 reads TGTGCCAGCAGCGGCACCGGGGGGACCCCTCAGTTCTTC. Protein sequence: CASSGTGGTPQFF.

V gene TRBV4-1 combines with J gene TRBJ1-2; a possible D gene is TRBD1 (5 bases). Trimming shortened V by 4 bases and J by 0 bases, and 12 bases separated the two germline ends. Germline V gene lookup returns CDR1 MGHRA and CDR2 YSYEKL. The CDR3 consists of 15 residues. The CDR3 DNA follows: TGCGCCAGCAGCCGGGAGGGACGTGCTAACTATGGCTACACCTTC. As protein: CASSREGRANYGYTF.

The chain recombines TRBV7-2 with TRBJ2-7; D possibly corresponds to TRBD1 (6 bases). The CDR3 runs to 14 residues. Germline-derived CDR1 and CDR2 are SGHTA and FQGNSA. V was pared by 1 base and J by 7 bases, with 14 bases between. The CDR3 region is CASSLDPGAGEQYF. As DNA, the CDR3 is TGTGCCAGCAGCTTAGACCCAGGGGCAGGGGAGCAGTACTTC.

On this clone: The same CDR3 can be traced to other DNA sequences in this sample. The gene calls are TRBV30 and TRBJ2-6; D uncertain. V shed 2 bases and J shed 0 bases, with 11 bases lying between them. The CDR3 has 16 residues. Germline assignment: CDR1 GTSNPN and CDR2 SVGIG (reference sequence). The CDR3 DNA reads as TGTGCCTGGAGTCTGGGCAGGACCTCTGGGGCCAACGTCCTGACTTTC. Protein product: CAWSLGRTSGANVLTF.

The chain couples TRBV6-5 to TRBJ1-1; 7 bases align to TRBD1. The CDR3 runs to 15 residues. Germline assignment: CDR1 MNHEY and CDR2 SVGAGI. The V gene end was trimmed by 4 bases and the J gene end by 3 bases; junction bases not matched to a gene: 8. The CDR3 region is CASSSQTQGDTEAFF. CDR3 nucleotide sequence: TGTGCCAGCAGTTCGCAGACCCAGGGGGACACTGAAGCTTTCTTT.

Turning to this clone: Other DNA variants within this sample encode the same CDR3. The gene calls are TRBV18 and TRBJ2-1; no clear D. The germline V gene has CDR1 KGHSH and CDR2 LQKENI. V lost 4 bases to trimming and J lost 0 bases, with 4 bases between them. The CDR3 is 13 amino acids. CDR3 loop: CASSRSSYNEQFF. CDR3 in DNA: TGTGCCAGCTCACGCAGCTCCTACAATGAGCAGTTCTTC.

The CDR3 DNA reads TGTGCCAGCAGCTCACTAGCGCGCCAAGAGACCCAGTACTTC. Encoded protein: CASSSLARQETQYF. The chain uses TRBV7-9 and TRBJ2-5; TRBD2 agrees at 7 bases. The CDR3 runs to 14 residues. The V segment lost 4 bases and the J segment 1 base; nucleotides outside the gene matches: 3. Germline CDR1 is SEHNR and CDR2 is FQNEAQ (reference sequence).

The chain employs TRBV6-6 and TRBJ1-2, with D unclear. Trimming pared 5 bases from V and 2 bases from J, leaving 18 bases between. The CDR3 length is 16 residues. The V gene's germline CDR1 is MNHNY and CDR2 SVGAGI (reference sequence). For the CDR3, the DNA is TGTGCCAGCAGTATAGAAACGGGAACTAGAAACTATGGCTACACCTTC. Translation gives CASSIETGTRNYGYTF.

The chain combines TRBV28 with TRBJ1-6; 7 bases map to TRBD1. Germline-derived CDR1 and CDR2 are MDHEN and SYDVKM. V lost 7 bases and J lost 6; bases outside the gene matches: 12. The CDR3 has 16 residues. The CDR3 sequence: CASTLGGDRANSPLHF. CDR3 in DNA: TGTGCCAGCACCTTGGGGGGTGACAGGGCTAATTCACCCCTCCACTTT.

The chain combines TRBV11-1 with TRBJ2-1; D possibly uses TRBD1 or TRBD2 (5 bases each). Trimming took 1 base from V and 2 from J, leaving 9 bases between them. This CDR3 spans 15 amino acids. Germline loops: CDR1 SGHAT, CDR2 FQDESV (reference sequence). The CDR3 here is CASSLDRGPYNEQFF. DNA of the CDR3: TGTGCCAGCAGCTTAGATCGGGGACCCTACAATGAGCAGTTCTTC. Filled out from reference TRBV11-1 and TRBJ2-1, the complete variable domain reads EAEVAQSPRYKITEKSQAVAFWCDPISGHATLYWYRQILGQGPELLVQFQDESVVDDSQLPKDRFSAERLKGVDSTLKIQPAELGDSAMYLCASSLDRGPYNEQFFGPGTRLTVL.

The rearrangement links TRBV6-5 to TRBJ2-7; no reliable D call. Trimming shortened V by 8 bases and J by 6 bases, and 20 bases separated the two germline ends. The CDR3 runs 14 residues. Germline V gives CDR1 MNHEY, CDR2 SVGAGI. The CDR3, as DNA: TGTGCCAGCTTTCCGAATGGGTTGAGCCTCGAGCAGTACTTC. Amino acids: CASFPNGLSLEQYF.

The V gene is TRBV6-6, the J gene TRBJ1-1; tentatively, D is TRBD1 (5 bases). The germline CDR1 and CDR2 sequences are MNHNY and SVGAGI (reference sequence). CDR3 size: 16 residues. V lost 0 bases and J lost 5, with 16 bases in between. DNA for the CDR3: TGTGCCAGCAGTTACTCGACCGGGGGGTATCCGACTGAAGCTTTCTTT. Translated, it gives CASSYSTGGYPTEAFF.

The rearrangement uses TRBV2 and TRBJ2-7; possibly TRBD2 for D (5 bases). CDR3 length equals 13 residues. Germline V lookup: CDR1 SNHLY, CDR2 FYNNEI. V was cut by 11 bases and J by 1 base, with 15 bases left in between. This CDR3 is CAGLSDGSYEQYF. In DNA form, the CDR3 reads TGTGCCGGACTTTCGGACGGGTCCTACGAGCAGTACTTC.

This chain connects TRBV5-1 to TRBJ2-3; TRBD2 might be the D (5 bases). Germline-derived CDR1 and CDR2 are SGHRS and YFSETQ. V was shortened by 0 bases and J by 1 base, with 15 bases between the two germline ends. This CDR3 has 17 residues. The CDR3 bases are TGCGCCAGCAGCTTGGCCCTGAGCGGCCCCGGCACAGATACGCAGTATTTT. Translated, it gives CASSLALSGPGTDTQYF.

The chain has TRBV18 and TRBJ2-5; 11 bases line up with TRBD2. Germline V gives CDR1 KGHSH, CDR2 LQKENI. The V gene end was trimmed by 3 bases and the J gene end by 1 base; junction bases not matched to a gene: 1. The CDR3 has 15 amino acids. The CDR3: CASSPSGRAQETQYF. As DNA, the CDR3 is TGTGCCAGCTCACCTAGCGGGAGGGCCCAAGAGACCCAGTACTTC.

This sequence joins TRBV19 and TRBJ2-3, with D hard to call. Germline V gene lookup returns CDR1 LNHDA and CDR2 SQIVND (reference sequence). Trimming shortened V by 6 bases and J by 4 bases, and 14 bases separated the two germline ends. The CDR3 extends over 14 amino acids. CDR3 in DNA: TGTGCCAGTAGCCCCCAGCGTGCAGCAGATACGCAGTATTTT. This codes for CASSPQRAADTQYF.

The CDR3 loop is CASSLEYWGGELFF. As DNA, the CDR3 is TGCGCCAGCAGCTTGGAATACTGGGGCGGGGAGCTGTTTTTT. The chain is built from TRBV5-1 and TRBJ2-2, with no clear D. From germline, CDR1 is SGHRS and CDR2 YFSETQ. V lost 0 bases and J 7 bases, leaving 10 bases between the germline ends. CDR3 length: 14 residues.

The V call is TRBV7-9, the J call TRBJ2-2; 7 bases are a match to TRBD1. V lost 6 bases, J lost 7 bases, and 8 bases stayed unmatched. Germline assignment: CDR1 SEHNR and CDR2 FQNEAQ (reference sequence). The CDR3 runs to 14 residues. The CDR3 is CASSRTGGGGELFF. CDR3 coding DNA: TGTGCCAGCAGTCGGACAGGCGGAGGCGGGGAGCTGTTTTTT.

This clone came up once. The genes are TRBV5-1 and TRBJ1-4; D might be TRBD1 (5 bases). There are 14 residues in the CDR3. CDR1 is SGHRS, CDR2 YFSETQ, per germline. V lost 7 bases, J lost 4 bases, and 14 bases lay in between. The CDR3 is CASQRDGNNEKLFF. The CDR3 nucleotides read TGCGCCAGCCAGCGGGACGGGAATAATGAAAAACTGTTTTTT.

The V call is TRBV6-5, the J call TRBJ2-7; D is uncertain. Germline V gene sequence: CDR1 MNHEY, CDR2 SVGAGI. The CDR3 contains 14 residues. Trimming removed 5 bases from V and 6 bases from J, with 17 bases in between. The CDR3: CASSALGKGTEQYF. CDR3 DNA sequence: TGTGCCAGCAGTGCACTTGGGAAGGGAACCGAGCAGTACTTC.

This clone was seen only a few times. The same CDR3 can be traced to other DNA sequences in this sample. The chain has TRBV5-1 and TRBJ2-6; D remains unclear. The germline V and J ends were trimmed by 0 bases and 0 bases, with 4 bases remaining between them. Germline CDR1 SGHRS, CDR2 YFSETQ. The CDR3 loop spans 15 amino acids. This CDR3 reads CASSLEASGANVLTF. CDR3 nucleotide sequence: TGCGCCAGCAGCTTGGAGGCCTCTGGGGCCAACGTCCTGACTTTC.

The V gene is TRBV28, the J gene TRBJ1-1; D perhaps matches TRBD1 (5 bases). The V gene's germline CDR1 is MDHEN and CDR2 SYDVKM. V was pared by 5 bases and J by 11 bases, with 18 bases between. This CDR3 comprises 13 residues. The CDR3 spells CASSPLRGRWAFF. The CDR3 bases are TGTGCCAGCAGTCCTTTGAGGGGACGGTGGGCTTTCTTT. Full variable domain (outside the CDR3, taken from reference TRBV28 and TRBJ1-1): DVKVTQSSRYLVKRTGEKVFLECVQDMDHENMFWYRQDPGLGLRLIYFSYDVKMKEKGDIPEGYSVSREKKERFSLILESASTNQTSMYLCASSPLRGRWAFFGQGTRLTVV.

The rearrangement uses TRBV28 and TRBJ1-1; D is possibly TRBD1 (6 bases). Germline-derived CDR1 and CDR2 are MDHEN and SYDVKM. The CDR3 sequence is 15 residues long. V lost 5 bases to trimming and J lost 0 bases, with 13 bases between them. The DNA of the CDR3 is TGTGCCAGCAGTCCCCGGAGGGGGGTGAACACTGAAGCTTTCTTT. Translated: CASSPRRGVNTEAFF. Looking up the rest from reference TRBV28 and TRBJ1-1 gives the full variable domain: DVKVTQSSRYLVKRTGEKVFLECVQDMDHENMFWYRQDPGLGLRLIYFSYDVKMKEKGDIPEGYSVSREKKERFSLILESASTNQTSMYLCASSPRRGVNTEAFFGQGTRLTVV.

This sequence joins TRBV7-2 and TRBJ2-5; possibly TRBD2 for D (7 bases). The germline CDR1 and CDR2 sequences are SGHTA and FQGNSA. Trimming took 4 bases from V and 5 from J, leaving 17 bases between them. The CDR3 runs to 15 residues. The CDR3 DNA reads as TGTGCCAGCAGCTATACAGGGAGGGATCGCGAGACCCAGTACTTC. Its translation: CASSYTGRDRETQYF.